These 19 T cell receptor beta chains came from one sample sequenced in a study of blood T cell repertoires in COVID-19 (dated by TCRdb to 2020 to 2022). The library came from the immunoSEQ multiplex PCR assay. TCRdb stores this immuneACCESS table with in-frame sequences only. Part of the clones is absent; in the studies checked, under half of the shortfall reflects unresolved V genes, and no reason is known for the rest. The sample table shows 70,000 or so clones, and around 75% are seen once. The ten largest clones capture roughly 21% of the sample. The sample taken for sequencing was peripheral blood. These receptors all come from an older man with acute or convalescent COVID-19.

CDR3 nucleotides: TGTGCCAGCAGTTTACAGGAGGGACCCTACGAGCAGTACTTC. Residues: CASSLQEGPYEQYF. The J gene is TRBJ2-7, the V gene TRBV27, with D tentatively TRBD2 (6 bases). The CDR3 spans 14 residues. Trimming stripped 2 bases from V and 2 bases from J, with 10 bases between. Germline V lookup: CDR1 MNHEY, CDR2 SMNVEV (reference sequence).

This chain uses TRBV4-3 with TRBJ2-6; 7 bases align to TRBD1. V gave up 0 bases and J gave up 0 bases; unmatched junction bases: 17. The length of the CDR3 is 22 residues. Germline V lookup: CDR1 LGHNA, CDR2 YSLEER. CDR3 nucleotides: TGCGCCAGCAGCCAAGATCGAATGGGCCGGGACAGCTTGTTCTCTGGGGCCAACGTCCTGACTTTC. This encodes CASSQDRMGRDSLFSGANVLTF.

The CDR3 reads CSASPTLMSGANVLTF. For the CDR3, the DNA is TGCAGTGCTAGTCCTACCTTGATGTCTGGGGCCAACGTCCTGACTTTC. The chain is built from TRBV20-1 and TRBJ2-6, with D hard to call. Trimming took off 3 bases at V and 1 base at J, with 13 bases between the two ends. In germline, CDR1 is DFQATT, CDR2 SNEGSKA (reference sequence). There are 16 residues in the CDR3.

This chain joins TRBV5-1 and TRBJ2-3; 8 bases map to TRBD2. In germline, CDR1 is SGHRS, CDR2 YFSETQ. V shed 4 bases and J 4 bases; nucleotides not matched to a gene: 14. The CDR3 length is 17 residues. The CDR3, as DNA: TGCGCCAGCAGCCCTCGGGAGGGACGAAGTATTGCAGATACGCAGTATTTT. The encoded protein is CASSPREGRSIADTQYF.

The chain couples TRBV19 to TRBJ1-5; D is undetermined. Germline V CDR1 and CDR2: LNHDA, SQIVND (reference sequence). Trimming left V 5 bases short and J 0 bases short, with 17 bases between. This CDR3 spans 17 amino acids. CDR3 protein: CASSSIGGGTSNQPQHF. CDR3 DNA sequence: TGTGCCAGTAGTTCAATAGGTGGCGGAACTAGCAATCAGCCCCAGCATTTT. The full variable domain, rest sourced from reference TRBV19 and TRBJ1-5, is DGGITQSPKYLFRKEGQNVTLSCEQNLNHDAMYWYRQDPGQGLRLIYYSQIVNDFQKGDIAEGYSVSREKKESFPLTVTSAQKNPTAFYLCASSSIGGGTSNQPQHFGDGTRLSIL.

This clone occurred a few times. The chain combines TRBV6-5 with TRBJ2-7, with TRBD2 matching over 11 bases. This CDR3 contains 15 residues. Germline V gene lookup returns CDR1 MNHEY and CDR2 SVGAGI. The trim removed 4 bases at V and 3 bases at J, leaving 5 bases unmatched. This CDR3 reads CASSLGLAEIYEQYF. CDR3 DNA: TGTGCCAGCAGTTTGGGACTAGCGGAGATCTACGAGCAGTACTTC.

This chain joins TRBV14 and TRBJ2-7, with 7 bases matching TRBD2. Germline-derived CDR1 and CDR2 are SGHDN and FVKESK. The CDR3 consists of 15 residues. V shed 4 bases and J 6 bases; nucleotides not matched to a gene: 12. This chain's CDR3 is CASSLGASGQVEQYF. The CDR3, as DNA: TGTGCCAGCAGCCTCGGGGCTAGCGGCCAGGTCGAGCAGTACTTC.

This clone has a single count. This rearrangement joins TRBV6-5 to TRBJ2-4; 9 nucleotides agree with TRBD1. V was clipped by 2 bases and J by 7 bases; unmatched bases: 0. Germline CDR1 reads MNHEY; CDR2 reads SVGAGI. The CDR3 has 13 amino acids. The CDR3 coding sequence is TGTGCCAGCAGTTACGGACAGGGGAACATTCAGTACTTC. Protein sequence: CASSYGQGNIQYF.

The V and J genes are TRBV19 and TRBJ2-3, with 8 bases fitting TRBD2. Germline CDR1 and CDR2: LNHDA and SQIVND (reference sequence). The CDR3 is made up of 16 amino acids. The junction had 10 bases not matched to a gene; V was cut back by 7 bases and J by 1 base. DNA for the CDR3: TGTGCCAGTATGGGGGTAGCGGGACCACGCACAGATACGCAGTATTTT. This sequence encodes CASMGVAGPRTDTQYF.

V gene TRBV19 combines with J gene TRBJ1-1; tentative D call: TRBD1 (6 bases). Germline values: CDR1 LNHDA, CDR2 SQIVND (reference sequence). V lost 6 bases, J lost 1 base, and 12 bases lay in between. The CDR3 is made up of 14 amino acids. CDR3 sequence (DNA): TGTGCCAGTAGGAGCAGGGGAGCGAACACTGAAGCTTTCTTT. This gives the protein CASRSRGANTEAFF. The full variable domain, completed using reference TRBV19 and TRBJ1-1, is DGGITQSPKYLFRKEGQNVTLSCEQNLNHDAMYWYRQDPGQGLRLIYYSQIVNDFQKGDIAEGYSVSREKKESFPLTVTSAQKNPTAFYLCASRSRGANTEAFFGQGTRLTVV.

The chain couples TRBV27 to TRBJ2-1; TRBD2 matches 12 bases. CDR1 and CDR2 (germline): MNHEY, SMNVEV (reference sequence). The CDR3 runs to 19 residues. V shed 0 bases, J shed 6 bases, and the junction held 12 bases outside the gene matches. The CDR3 DNA follows: TGTGCCAGCAGTTTATCGCGACTAGCGGGAGAAAGGCCTTCCAATGAGCAGTTCTTC. Translated, it gives CASSLSRLAGERPSNEQFF.

The chain has TRBV28 and TRBJ2-5; weak D call: TRBD2 (6 bases). The germline V gene has CDR1 MDHEN and CDR2 SYDVKM. Trimming pared 4 bases from V and 5 bases from J, leaving 17 bases between. The CDR3 totals 15 residues. CDR3 protein: CASSWGGAGRETQYF. For the CDR3, the DNA is TGTGCCAGCAGTTGGGGCGGTGCGGGAAGGGAGACCCAGTACTTC. Variable domain in full (rest from reference TRBV28 and TRBJ2-5): DVKVTQSSRYLVKRTGEKVFLECVQDMDHENMFWYRQDPGLGLRLIYFSYDVKMKEKGDIPEGYSVSREKKERFSLILESASTNQTSMYLCASSWGGAGRETQYFGPGTRLLVL.

The chain couples TRBV28 to TRBJ1-4; D gene ambiguous. This CDR3 is built from 14 residues. The V gene lost 5 bases and the J gene lost 0 bases, with 7 bases spanning the gap. Germline assignment: CDR1 MDHEN and CDR2 SYDVKM. In nucleotides, the CDR3 is TGTGCCAGCAGTGTTAGTACAACTAATGAAAAACTGTTTTTT. The encoded protein is CASSVSTTNEKLFF.

This chain links TRBV24-1 with TRBJ2-3; D call uncertain. The CDR3 covers 17 residues. Per the germline V gene, CDR1 is KGHDR and CDR2 is SFDVKD. The V end lost 0 bases, the J end lost 0 bases, and 12 bases lay between the germline ends. CDR3 amino acids: CATSDLHGGTSTDTQYF. The CDR3 nucleotides are TGTGCCACCAGTGATTTGCACGGCGGTACTAGCACAGATACGCAGTATTTT.

This chain links TRBV5-1 with TRBJ1-5; D is possibly TRBD1 (5 bases). V gave up 3 bases and J gave up 7 bases, with 14 bases separating them. Germline CDR1 SGHRS, CDR2 YFSETQ. The CDR3 runs 14 residues. The chain's CDR3 is CASSSGGTDQPQHF. In nucleotides, the CDR3 is TGCGCCAGCAGCTCGGGGGGGACGGACCAGCCCCAGCATTTT.

The chain couples TRBV5-4 to TRBJ2-7; maybe TRBD1 (6 bases). CDR1 and CDR2 (germline): SGHNT, YYREEE (reference sequence). Trimming stripped 4 bases from V and 2 bases from J, with 13 bases between. The CDR3 spans 14 residues. In DNA form, the CDR3 reads TGTGCCAGCAGCCTAGGGACATTTACCTACGAGCAGTACTTC. It codes for CASSLGTFTYEQYF.

The V gene is TRBV19, the J gene TRBJ2-2; TRBD1 aligns across 7 bases. The V gene end was trimmed by 9 bases and the J gene end by 1 base; junction bases not matched to a gene: 5. The CDR3 spans 14 residues. The germline CDR1 and CDR2 sequences are LNHDA and SQIVND (reference sequence). As DNA, the CDR3 is TGTGCCAGCCTCCGGACAGGGAACACCGGGGAGCTGTTTTTT. Translated: CASLRTGNTGELFF.

The chain couples TRBV28 to TRBJ1-2, with TRBD1 as a possible D gene (6 bases). This CDR3 has 13 residues. Germline CDR1 MDHEN, CDR2 SYDVKM. The V end lost 6 bases, the J end lost 4 bases, and 12 bases lay between the germline ends. The CDR3 bases are TGTGCCAGCAGCTCACAGGGCGGCTATGGCTACACCTTC. Translated, it gives CASSSQGGYGYTF.

The V gene is TRBV10-3, the J gene TRBJ2-3, with D maybe TRBD1 (5 bases). The germline V gene has CDR1 ENHRY and CDR2 SYGVKD. CDR3 length: 16 residues. Trimming removed 3 bases at V and 3 bases at J, with 16 bases between. This CDR3 is CAISDRDVDTTDTQYF. In DNA form, the CDR3 reads TGTGCCATCAGTGACAGGGATGTGGACACTACAGATACGCAGTATTTT.